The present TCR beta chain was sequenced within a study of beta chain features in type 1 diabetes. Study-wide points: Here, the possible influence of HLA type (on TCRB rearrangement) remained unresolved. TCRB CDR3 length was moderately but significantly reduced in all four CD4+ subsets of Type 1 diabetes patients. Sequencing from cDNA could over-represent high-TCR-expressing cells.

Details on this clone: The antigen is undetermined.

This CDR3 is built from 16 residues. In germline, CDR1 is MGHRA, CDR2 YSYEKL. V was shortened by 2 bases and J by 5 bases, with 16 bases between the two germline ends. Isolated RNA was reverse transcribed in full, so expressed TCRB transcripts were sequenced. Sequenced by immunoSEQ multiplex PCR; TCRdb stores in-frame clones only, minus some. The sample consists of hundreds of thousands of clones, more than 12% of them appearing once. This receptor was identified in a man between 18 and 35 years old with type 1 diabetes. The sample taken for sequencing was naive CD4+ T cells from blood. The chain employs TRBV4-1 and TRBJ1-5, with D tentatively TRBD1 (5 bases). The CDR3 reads CASSQNVGAWDQPQHF. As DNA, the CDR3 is TGCGCCAGCAGCCAAAATGTAGGGGCTTGGGATCAGCCCCAGCATTTT.